These 5 T cell receptor beta chains came from one sample sequenced in a study of T-cell reconstitution after alpha-beta-depleted transplantation in children. Researchers prepared the TCRbeta library using unique molecular identifiers, the study reports. One entry per CDR3 protein, called by TCRdb with MiXCR from the PCR reads. The sample consists of about 610,000 distinct CDR3 sequences, 10% to 13% of them appearing once. The sequenced sample was PBMCs from the stem cell graft donor, obtained from the stem cell graft. Source of these receptors: a human donor who donated a stem cell graft to a child with acute myeloid leukemia.

This clonotype showed up just a few times. The chain is built from TRBV20-1 and TRBJ2-7, with 11 bases matching TRBD2. The germline V gene has CDR1 DFQATT and CDR2 SNEGSKA (reference sequence). The CDR3 extends over 14 amino acids. The CDR3 DNA is TGCAGCGGATTGACTAGCGGGAAGGGGTACGAGCAGTACTTC. Protein product: CSGLTSGKGYEQYF.

This clonotype has a count of ten or more. V gene TRBV20-1 combines with J gene TRBJ2-5; D is possibly TRBD1 or TRBD2 (5 bases each). This CDR3 contains 16 residues. Per germline, CDR1 DFQATT and CDR2 SNEGSKA (reference sequence). V was clipped by 0 bases and J by 7 bases, with 21 bases between them. The CDR3 loop reads CSARDADRGGSGTQYF. The CDR3 DNA is TGCAGTGCTAGAGATGCGGACCGGGGCGGCTCAGGGACCCAGTACTTC.

Ten or more counts support this clonotype. The chain joins TRBV7-2 to TRBJ2-2; unclear D gene. The CDR3 runs to 15 residues. CDR1 SGHTA and CDR2 FQGNSA come from the germline V gene. The germline V and J ends were trimmed by 2 bases and 0 bases, with 7 bases remaining between them. The CDR3 nucleotides are TGTGCCAGCAGCTTAAGTCCTGCGAACACCGGGGAGCTGTTTTTT. Protein sequence: CASSLSPANTGELFF.

This clonotype has only a few counts. V and J are TRBV20-1 and TRBJ1-5; 9 bases fit TRBD1. CDR3 length: 15 amino acids. Per germline, CDR1 DFQATT and CDR2 SNEGSKA (reference sequence). V lost 6 bases and J lost 6; bases outside the gene matches: 12. The CDR3 loop reads CSAATGGNVGQPQHF. The CDR3, as DNA: TGCAGTGCCGCGACAGGGGGGAATGTTGGTCAGCCCCAGCATTTT.

The V call is TRBV28, the J call TRBJ2-5, with 9 bases that match TRBD1. Germline V gene data show CDR1 as MDHEN and CDR2 as SYDVKM. J gave up 0 bases and V 5 bases, and 7 bases lay outside the gene matches. The CDR3 loop spans 16 amino acids. In nucleotides, the CDR3 is TGTGCCAGCAGTACACGGGACAGGGAATACCAAGAGACCCAGTACTTC. Translated: CASSTRDREYQETQYF.